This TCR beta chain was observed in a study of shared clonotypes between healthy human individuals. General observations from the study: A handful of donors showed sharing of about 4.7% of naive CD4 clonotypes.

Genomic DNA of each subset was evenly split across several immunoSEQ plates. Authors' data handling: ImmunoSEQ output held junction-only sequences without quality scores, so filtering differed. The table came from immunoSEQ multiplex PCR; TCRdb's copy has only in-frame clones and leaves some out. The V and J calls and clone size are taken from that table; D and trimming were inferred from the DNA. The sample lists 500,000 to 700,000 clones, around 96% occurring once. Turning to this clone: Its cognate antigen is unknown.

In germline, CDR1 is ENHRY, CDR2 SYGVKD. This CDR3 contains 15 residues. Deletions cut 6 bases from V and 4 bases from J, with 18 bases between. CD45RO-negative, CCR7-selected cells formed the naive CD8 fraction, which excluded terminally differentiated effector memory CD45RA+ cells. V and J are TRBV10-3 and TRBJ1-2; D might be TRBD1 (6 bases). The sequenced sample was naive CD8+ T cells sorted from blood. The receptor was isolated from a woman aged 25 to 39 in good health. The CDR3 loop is CAIREGHLDGYGYTF. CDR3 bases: TGTGCCATCAGGGAGGGACACCTCGATGGCTATGGCTACACCTTC.